These T cell receptor beta chains were read from a single sample in a study of PD-1 blockade in mismatch repair-deficient tumors. Method: immunoSEQ multiplex PCR; TCRdb's copy keeps in-frame clones and lacks some. Among 15,000 to 20,000 clones, about four fifths were seen once, and the ten largest hold 3.4%. The material was PBMCs, obtained 4 weeks after starting pembrolizumab. Source of these receptors: an adult with mismatch repair-deficient cancer. Each CDR3 is given with its conserved first and last residue.

V: TRBV10-3
J: TRBJ1-1
CDR3: CAISERGIEAFF

V: TRBV6-1
J: TRBJ1-2
CDR3: CASSESSPDRGYTF

V: TRBV4-1
J: TRBJ2-7
CDR3: CASSQDIIIQGYSNEQYF

V: TRBV10-1
J: TRBJ2-3
CDR3: CASSVKAGVADTQYF

V: TRBV7-9
J: TRBJ2-3
CDR3: CASSRRLDTQYF

V: TRBV9
J: TRBJ2-1
CDR3: CASSPRAAEGNEQFF

V: TRBV30
J: TRBJ2-3
CDR3: CAWNERLTDTQYF

V: TRBV28
J: TRBJ2-3
CDR3: CASRTGGTDTQYF

V: TRBV5-1
J: TRBJ1-6
CDR3: CASSRQPGQSYNSPLHF

V: TRBV21-1
J: TRBJ2-3
CDR3: CASSKDEIAGDTDTQYF

V: TRBV9
J: TRBJ2-3
CDR3: CASSVAQEHGEPDTQYF

V: TRBV5-6
J: TRBJ1-5
CDR3: CASSFQGARSNQPQHF

V: TRBV19
J: TRBJ2-2
CDR3: CASTNTGELFF

V: TRBV5-6
J: TRBJ1-1
CDR3: CASSFGPYEAFF

V: TRBV6-6
J: TRBJ1-1
CDR3: CASSYKGARMNTEAFF

V: TRBV27
J: TRBJ2-3
CDR3: CASRPTSGSGDTQYF

V: TRBV10-3
J: TRBJ2-1
CDR3: CAISESPGTSGRATYNEQFF